The present entry profiles one TCR beta chain with its context. These data come from a study of blood T cell repertoires in COVID-19. The assay was immunoSEQ multiplex PCR, and TCRdb's table has in-frame clones only and misses some. The sample contains around 390,000 clones, around 87% of which appear only once. CDR3 length equals 16 residues. The V gene end was trimmed by 1 base and the J gene end by 4 bases; junction bases not matched to a gene: 4. CDR1 is SGHTA and CDR2 is FQGNSA in the germline V gene. The material sequenced was PBMCs or T cells enriched from blood (not recorded which). The rearrangement joins TRBV7-2 to TRBJ2-1, with 10 bases lining up with TRBD2. The clonotype comes from a woman between 50 and 59 years old who had recovered from COVID-19. Here the CDR3 DNA reads TGTGCCAGCAGCTTAGTCATAGCGGGGGGTTACAATGAGCAGTTCTTC. Translated, it gives CASSLVIAGGYNEQFF.